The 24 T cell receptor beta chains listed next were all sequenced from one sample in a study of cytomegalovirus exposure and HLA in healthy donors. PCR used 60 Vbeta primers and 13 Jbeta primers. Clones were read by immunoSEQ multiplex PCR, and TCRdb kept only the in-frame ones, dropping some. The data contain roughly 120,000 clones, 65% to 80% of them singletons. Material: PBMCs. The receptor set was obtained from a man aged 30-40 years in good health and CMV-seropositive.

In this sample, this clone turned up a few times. Here the CDR3 DNA reads TGTGCCAGCAGCTTAGAGAACAGGGGGCGATTCAGGGGCTACACCTTC. This codes for CASSLENRGRFRGYTF. This chain uses TRBV7-9 with TRBJ1-2; TRBD1 matches at 9 bases. The germline V gene has CDR1 SEHNR and CDR2 FQNEAQ (reference sequence). The J segment lost 8 bases and the V segment lost 1 base, leaving 11 bases of the junction unmatched. The CDR3 runs to 16 residues.

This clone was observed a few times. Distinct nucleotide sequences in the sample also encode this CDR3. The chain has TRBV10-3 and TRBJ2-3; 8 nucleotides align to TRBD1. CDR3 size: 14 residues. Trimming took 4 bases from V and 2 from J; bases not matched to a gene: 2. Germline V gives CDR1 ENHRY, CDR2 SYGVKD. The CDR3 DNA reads TGTGCCATCAGTGGGACAGGGACCACAGATACGCAGTATTTT. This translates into CAISGTGTTDTQYF.

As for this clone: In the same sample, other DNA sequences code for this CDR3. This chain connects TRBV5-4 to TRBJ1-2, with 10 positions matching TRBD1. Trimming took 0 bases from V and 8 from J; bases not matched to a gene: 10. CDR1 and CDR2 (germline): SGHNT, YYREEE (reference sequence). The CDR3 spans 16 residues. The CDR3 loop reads CASSLGADRGLGGYTF. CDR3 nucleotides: TGTGCCAGCAGCTTGGGGGCTGACAGGGGGCTTGGCGGCTACACCTTC.

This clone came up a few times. The CDR3 spells CAWSVSGERRTEAFF. The CDR3 DNA is TGTGCCTGGAGTGTGTCAGGGGAAAGGAGGACTGAAGCTTTCTTT. The chain joins TRBV30 to TRBJ1-1, with D possibly being TRBD1 (6 bases). Per germline, CDR1 GTSNPN and CDR2 SVGIG (reference sequence). The ends were cut back, 0 bases at V and 5 bases at J, with 16 bases in the middle. The CDR3 is 15 residues long.

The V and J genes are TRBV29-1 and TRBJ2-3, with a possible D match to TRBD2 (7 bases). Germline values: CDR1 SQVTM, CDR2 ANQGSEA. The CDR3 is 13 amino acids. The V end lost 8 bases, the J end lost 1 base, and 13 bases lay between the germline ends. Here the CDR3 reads CSSSGGGTDTQYF. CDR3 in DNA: TGCAGCTCATCGGGGGGCGGCACAGATACGCAGTATTTT.

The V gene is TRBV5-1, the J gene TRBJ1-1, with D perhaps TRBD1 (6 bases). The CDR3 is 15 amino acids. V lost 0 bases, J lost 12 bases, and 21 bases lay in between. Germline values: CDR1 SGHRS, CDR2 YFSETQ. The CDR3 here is CASSLEGPPRDRTFF. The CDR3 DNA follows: TGCGCCAGCAGCTTGGAGGGACCCCCGCGAGACAGGACTTTCTTT.

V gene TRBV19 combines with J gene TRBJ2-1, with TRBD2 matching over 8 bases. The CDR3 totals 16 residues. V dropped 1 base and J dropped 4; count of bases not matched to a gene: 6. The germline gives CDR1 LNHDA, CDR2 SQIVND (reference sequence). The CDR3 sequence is CASSIAVAGIYNEQFF. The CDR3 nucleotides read TGTGCCAGTAGTATAGCGGTAGCGGGGATTTACAATGAGCAGTTCTTC.

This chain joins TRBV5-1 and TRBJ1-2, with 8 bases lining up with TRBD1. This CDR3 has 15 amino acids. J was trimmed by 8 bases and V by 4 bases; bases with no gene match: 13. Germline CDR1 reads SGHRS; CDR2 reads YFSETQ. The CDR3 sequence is CASSREGQGLVGYTF. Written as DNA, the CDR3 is TGCGCCAGCAGCCGAGAAGGACAGGGTCTTGTCGGCTACACCTTC.

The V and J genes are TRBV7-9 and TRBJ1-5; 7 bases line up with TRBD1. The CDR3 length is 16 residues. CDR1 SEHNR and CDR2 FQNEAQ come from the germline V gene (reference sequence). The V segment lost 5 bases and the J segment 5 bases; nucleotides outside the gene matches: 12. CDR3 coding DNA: TGTGCCAGCAGCCTTACGGCCACAGGGGCCGATCAGCCCCAGCATTTT. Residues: CASSLTATGADQPQHF.

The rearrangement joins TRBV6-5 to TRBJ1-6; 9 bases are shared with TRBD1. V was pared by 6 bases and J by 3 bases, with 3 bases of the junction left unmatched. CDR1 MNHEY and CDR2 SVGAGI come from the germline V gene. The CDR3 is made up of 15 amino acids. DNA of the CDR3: TGTGCCAGCAGACAGGGGGCGTACTATAATTCACCCCTCCACTTT. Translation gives CASRQGAYYNSPLHF.

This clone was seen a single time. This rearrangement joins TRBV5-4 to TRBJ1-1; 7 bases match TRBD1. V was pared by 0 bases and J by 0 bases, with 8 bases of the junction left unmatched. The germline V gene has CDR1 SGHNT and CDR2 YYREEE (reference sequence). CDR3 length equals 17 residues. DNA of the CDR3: TGTGCCAGCAGCTTGGAGGGGGACAGACTCATGAACACTGAAGCTTTCTTT. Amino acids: CASSLEGDRLMNTEAFF. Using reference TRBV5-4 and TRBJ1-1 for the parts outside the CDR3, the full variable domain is ETGVTQSPTHLIKTRGQQVTLRCSSQSGHNTVSWYQQALGQGPQFIFQYYREEENGRGNFPPRFSGLQFPNYSSELNVNALELDDSALYLCASSLEGDRLMNTEAFFGQGTRLTVV.

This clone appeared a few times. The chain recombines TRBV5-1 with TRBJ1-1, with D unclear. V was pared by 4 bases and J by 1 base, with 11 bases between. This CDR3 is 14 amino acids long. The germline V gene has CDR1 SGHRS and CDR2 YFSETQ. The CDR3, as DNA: TGCGCCAGCAGCCTCCGGAGGGCGAACACTGAAGCTTTCTTT. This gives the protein CASSLRRANTEAFF.

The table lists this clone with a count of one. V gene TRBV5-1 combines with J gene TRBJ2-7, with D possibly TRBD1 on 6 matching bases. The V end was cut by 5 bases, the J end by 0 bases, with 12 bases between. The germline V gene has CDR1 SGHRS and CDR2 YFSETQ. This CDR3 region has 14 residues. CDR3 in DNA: TGCGCCAGCAGAGCCGGGACAAACTCCTACGAGCAGTACTTC. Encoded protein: CASRAGTNSYEQYF.

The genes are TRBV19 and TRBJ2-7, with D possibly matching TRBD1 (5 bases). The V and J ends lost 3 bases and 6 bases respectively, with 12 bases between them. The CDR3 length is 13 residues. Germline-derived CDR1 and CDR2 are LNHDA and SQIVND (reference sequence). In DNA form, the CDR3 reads TGTGCCAGTAGTATTGGCAGGGATTCCGAGCAGTACTTC. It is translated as CASSIGRDSEQYF.

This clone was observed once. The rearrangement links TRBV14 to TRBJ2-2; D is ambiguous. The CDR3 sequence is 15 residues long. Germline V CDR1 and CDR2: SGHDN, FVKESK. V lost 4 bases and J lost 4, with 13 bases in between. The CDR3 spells CASSLLSPGTGELFF. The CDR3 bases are TGTGCCAGCAGCCTTTTAAGCCCAGGCACCGGGGAGCTGTTTTTT.

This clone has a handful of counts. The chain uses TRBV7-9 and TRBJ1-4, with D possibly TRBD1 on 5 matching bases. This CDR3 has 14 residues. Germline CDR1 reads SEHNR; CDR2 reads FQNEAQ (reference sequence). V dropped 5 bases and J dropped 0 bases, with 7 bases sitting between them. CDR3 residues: CASSRGATNEKLFF. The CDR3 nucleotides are TGTGCCAGCAGCCGGGGGGCAACTAATGAAAAACTGTTTTTT.

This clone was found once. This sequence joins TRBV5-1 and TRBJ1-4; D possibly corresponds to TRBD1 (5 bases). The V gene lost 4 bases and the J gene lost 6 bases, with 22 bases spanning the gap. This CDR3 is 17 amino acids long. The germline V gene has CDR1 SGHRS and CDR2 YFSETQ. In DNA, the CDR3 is TGCGCCAGCAGCCCCACCCGGGCGGGGCGGAGAGATGAAAAACTGTTTTTT. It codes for CASSPTRAGRRDEKLFF. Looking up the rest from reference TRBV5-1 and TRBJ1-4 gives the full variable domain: KAGVTQTPRYLIKTRGQQVTLSCSPISGHRSVSWYQQTPGQGLQFLFEYFSETQRNKGNFPGRFSGRQFSNSRSEMNVSTLELGDSALYLCASSPTRAGRRDEKLFFGSGTQLSVL.

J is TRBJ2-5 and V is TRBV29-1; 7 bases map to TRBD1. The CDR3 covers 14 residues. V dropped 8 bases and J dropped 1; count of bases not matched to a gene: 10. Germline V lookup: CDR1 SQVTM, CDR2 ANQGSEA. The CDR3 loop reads CSPNPGQIQETQYF. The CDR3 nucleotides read TGCAGCCCGAATCCGGGACAGATCCAAGAGACCCAGTACTTC.

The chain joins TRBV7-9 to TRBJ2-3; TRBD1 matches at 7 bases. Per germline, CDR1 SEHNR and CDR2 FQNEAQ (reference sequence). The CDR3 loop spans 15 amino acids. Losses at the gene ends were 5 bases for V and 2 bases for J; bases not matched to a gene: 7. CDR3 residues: CASSDKTGFTDTQYF. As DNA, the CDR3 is TGTGCCAGCAGCGACAAGACAGGGTTCACAGATACGCAGTATTTT.

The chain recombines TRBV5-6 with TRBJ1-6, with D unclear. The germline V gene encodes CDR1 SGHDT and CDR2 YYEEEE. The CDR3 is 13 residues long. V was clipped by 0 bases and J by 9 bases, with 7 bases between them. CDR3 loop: CASSLGWASPLHF. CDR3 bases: TGTGCCAGCAGCTTGGGTTGGGCTTCACCCCTCCACTTT. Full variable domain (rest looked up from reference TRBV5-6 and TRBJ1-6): DAGVTQSPTHLIKTRGQQVTLRCSPKSGHDTVSWYQQALGQGPQFIFQYYEEEERQRGNFPDRFSGHQFPNYSSELNVNALLLGDSALYLCASSLGWASPLHFGNGTRLTVT.

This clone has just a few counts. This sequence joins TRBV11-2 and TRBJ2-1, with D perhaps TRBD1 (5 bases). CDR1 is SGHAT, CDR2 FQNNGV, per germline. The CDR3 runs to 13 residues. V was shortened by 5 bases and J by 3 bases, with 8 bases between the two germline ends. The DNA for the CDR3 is TGTGCCAGCAGCCTACAGGTCTACAATGAGCAGTTCTTC. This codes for CASSLQVYNEQFF.

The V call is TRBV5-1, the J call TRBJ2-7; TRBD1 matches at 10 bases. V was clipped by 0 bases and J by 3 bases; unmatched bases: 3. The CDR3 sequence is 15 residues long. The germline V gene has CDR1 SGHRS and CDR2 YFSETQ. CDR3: CASSLGWDRGYEQYF. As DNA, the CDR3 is TGCGCCAGCAGCTTGGGCTGGGACAGGGGCTACGAGCAGTACTTC.

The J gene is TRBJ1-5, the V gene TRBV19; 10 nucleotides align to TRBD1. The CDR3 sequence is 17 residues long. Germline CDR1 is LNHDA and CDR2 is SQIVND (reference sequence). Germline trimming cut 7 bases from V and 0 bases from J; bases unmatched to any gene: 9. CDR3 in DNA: TGTGCCAGTACCGACCCGGGACAGGGGATTAGCAATCAGCCCCAGCATTTT. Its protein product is CASTDPGQGISNQPQHF.

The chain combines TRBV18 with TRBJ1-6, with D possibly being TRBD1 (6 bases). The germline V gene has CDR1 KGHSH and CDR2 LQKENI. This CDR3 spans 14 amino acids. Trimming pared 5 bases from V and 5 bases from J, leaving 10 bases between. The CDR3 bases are TGTGCCAGCTCATCCCAGGGGCATAATTCACCCCTCCACTTT. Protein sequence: CASSSQGHNSPLHF.